The 5 T cell receptor beta chains presented below share a single source sample, sequenced in a study of blood T cell repertoires in COVID-19. Method: immunoSEQ multiplex PCR; TCRdb's copy keeps in-frame clones and lacks some. The sample lists about 280,000 clones, more than 75% seen once, with approximately 2% in the top ten. Material for sequencing was PBMCs or T cells enriched from blood (not recorded which). These TCRs come from a woman aged 55-69 years in a cohort exposed to, infected with or recovered from COVID-19 (not recorded which).

The sample holds one count of this clone. V gene TRBV3-1 (or the pseudogene TRBV3-2) combines with J gene TRBJ2-1, with 14 bases aligning to TRBD2. The CDR3 sequence is 15 residues long. V was clipped by 6 bases and J by 7 bases; unmatched bases: 5. Germline CDR1 reads LGHDT; CDR2 reads YNNKEL (reference sequence). As DNA, the CDR3 is TGTGCCAGCAGGGAGGGACTAGCGGGAGCGAATGAGCAGTTCTTC. Amino acid sequence: CASREGLAGANEQFF.

The rearrangement uses TRBV4-3 and TRBJ2-3; 14 nucleotides align to TRBD2. Germline trimming cut 0 bases from V and 6 bases from J; bases unmatched to any gene: 5. The CDR3 is made up of 17 amino acids. Germline CDR1 and CDR2: LGHNA and YSLEER. CDR3: CASSQDWTSGRRDTQYF. The CDR3 bases are TGCGCCAGCAGCCAAGATTGGACTAGCGGGAGGAGGGATACGCAGTATTTT.

This rearrangement joins TRBV19 to TRBJ1-5; D gene ambiguous. Germline CDR1 LNHDA, CDR2 SQIVND (reference sequence). The CDR3 sequence is 15 residues long. Trimming removed 10 bases at V and 4 bases at J, with 20 bases between. The CDR3 here is CATIRTSKLNQPQHF. In nucleotides, the CDR3 is TGTGCCACTATACGGACTTCTAAGCTTAATCAGCCCCAGCATTTT.

V usage is TRBV19 and J usage is TRBJ1-1, with 10 bases aligning to TRBD1. Germline CDR1 reads LNHDA; CDR2 reads SQIVND (reference sequence). Trimming took 4 bases from V and 7 from J; bases not matched to a gene: 9. The CDR3 loop spans 15 amino acids. CDR3 nucleotide sequence: TGTGCCAGTAGTAAAGGGGGGACAGGGGCGAATGAAGCTTTCTTT. Amino acids: CASSKGGTGANEAFF.

A single count supports this clone. The chain recombines TRBV30 with TRBJ1-2; D is possibly TRBD1 (6 bases). V lost 4 bases and J 7 bases, leaving 16 bases between the germline ends. The CDR3 contains 13 residues. Germline V gene sequence: CDR1 GTSNPN, CDR2 SVGIG (reference sequence). CDR3 nucleotides: TGTGCCTGGATTATCTCAGGGGCAGGTGGCTACACCTTC. Translated, it gives CAWIISGAGGYTF.